This T cell receptor beta chain was obtained from a study of CD39 and CD103 CD8 tumor-infiltrating T cells. General study points: Unlike DN TIL clonotypes, DP TIL clonotypes seldom appeared in blood.

Germline loops: CDR1 PRHDT, CDR2 FYEKMQ (reference sequence). The ends lost 5 bases at V and 6 bases at J; junction bases unmatched: 14. The CDR3 runs 18 residues. Libraries were prepared by immunoSEQ multiplex PCR; TCRdb keeps only in-frame clonotypes and omits some of them. The profile shows approximately 5,000 clones, roughly two thirds of them singletons. Turning to this clone: What it binds is unknown.

Sequenced: CD8+ T cells sorted from blood. As for subset: total memory CD8 T cells (CD45RA-CCR7+/-) from blood or uninvolved lymph node. The V and J genes are TRBV13 and TRBJ2-1; 12 bases are shared with TRBD2. This TCR came from a human donor with head and neck squamous cell carcinoma. CDR3 in amino acids: CASSPSGPSGGAANEQFF. CDR3 DNA sequence: TGTGCCAGCAGCCCCTCTGGGCCTAGCGGGGGGGCAGCCAATGAGCAGTTCTTC.